This T cell receptor (beta chain) comes out of a study of blood T cells in healthy people across ages. The length of the CDR3 is 13 residues. Germline loops: CDR1 DFQATT, CDR2 SNEGSKA (reference sequence). The V end was cut by 6 bases, the J end by 4 bases, with 14 bases between. This clonotype was picked up a small number of times. With a J-beta primer mix and a sample-barcoded 5' primer, a second PCR ran roughly 6 to 12 cycles. The study obtained at least 2.5 million CDR3-containing paired-end reads from every sample. Each CDR3 protein gets one entry after TCRdb re-called the 5' RACE reads with MiXCR. The data contain about 970,000 distinct CDR3 sequences, roughly 47% of them singletons.

The clonotype originates from an older woman in good health. Material for sequencing was blood. V is TRBV20-1 and J is TRBJ2-3; D is unresolved. The CDR3 loop is CSADLSLADTQYF. Written as DNA, the CDR3 is TGCAGTGCCGACCTTAGCTTGGCAGATACGCAGTATTTT.